This T cell receptor (beta chain) stems from a study of shared clonotypes between healthy human individuals (dated by TCRdb to 2020 to 2022). About the study as a whole: A few men and a couple of women, aged 18 to 49 years, made up the cohort. Per donor, leukapheresis produced somewhere between about 0.9 and 9.5 billion PBMCs. Per donor, three plates each were used for CD4 naive and CD4 memory, two for CD8 naive, and one for CD8 memory. To estimate repertoire size and how much clonotype sharing occurs between individuals, the study deeply sequenced the blood TCR repertoires of about five healthy adults. Libraries were prepared and TCR repertoires were sequenced by different laboratories using diverse techniques, in order to increase sequencing depth and limit assay-specific biases.

TCR CDR3 regions were amplified from genomic DNA by multiplex PCR using the deep immunoSEQ assay. Genomic DNA extracted from each cell subset was distributed evenly over all wells of several immunoSEQ 96-well plates, and each plate served as one replicate. For sorted subsets, around 200 ng genomic DNA, equal to tens of thousands of T cell genomes, was loaded into each replicate PCR. The purified libraries were quantified using a Qubit 3.0 fluorometer, sized with a Bioanalyzer 2100, and then quantified again using the KAPA Library Quantification kit. Each immunoSEQ 96-well plate was sequenced on its own single-read 150-cycle Illumina NextSeq 550 flow cell. The source study handled its data this way. The immunoSEQ output contained only junctional sequences without quality scores, so filtering could not match that applied to full-length reads. To assign V/J genes and CDR3, sequences were annotated using PyIR, a Python wrapper for IgBLAST v1.9, with IMGT germline references. Reads were removed for weak V/J assignments (E-value above 1e-6), missing CDR3, stop codons, out-of-frame junctions, or ambiguous translated residues. A V3J clonotype was defined by an identical inferred V gene, J gene, and CDR3 amino acid sequence. The percentage overlap between two repertoires was calculated by dividing the number of shared unique clonotypes by the size of the smaller repertoire. Repertoire richness was assessed with RTK rarefaction, the Chao1 estimator, and Recon v2.1 estimates of unobserved clonotypes. OLGA was used to compute generation probabilities for all TCRbeta clonotypes that the gDNA method yielded from a handful of donors. The table comes from immuneACCESS by way of TCRdb, which keeps in-frame sequences with V and J called. Part of the clones is missing from these tables; in studies checked, under half for an unresolved V gene and the rest for unknown reasons. The DNA gave D and trimming, while V, J and clone size come from that table. The sample contains 1,100,000 or so clones, around 78% of them found a single time. The ten largest clones capture approximately 0.56% of the sample.

Findings and caveats that apply to the study as a whole: Compared with non-shared clonotypes, the clonotypes found in all four sorted-subset donors had higher generation probabilities. Sharing across a few donors was observed for around 5% of naive CD4, 3% to 4% of naive CD8, 2% to 2.5% of memory CD4, and about 0.4% of memory CD8 clonotypes. Estimated clonotype richness was generally larger for naive than for memory subsets. The genetic and exposure-history diversity represented was limited by the small number of donors. Incomplete sequencing was indicated by rarefaction of sorted-subset datasets, despite the large sequencing depth. Sampling was limited to blood, and TCR repertoires in tissue likely differ from TCR repertoires in blood. Pairwise subsampling indicated that sequencing depth was expected to affect the degree of clonotype sharing among donors.

Comments on this clone: The antigen it binds to is not known. Per-nucleotide qualities are absent, and no much larger clonotype sits a single base away.

Donors were healthy HIV-negative adults with no recently reported acute infections or vaccinations. Every donor was a Caucasian adult residing in Nashville, Tennessee, USA. CD4+ T cells were enriched through magnetic negative selection, after which naive cells were positively selected on CD45RA and the remaining negative fraction served as the memory subset. Blood was obtained by leukapheresis, after which PBMCs were separated by Ficoll-Histopaque density gradient centrifugation and cryopreserved in liquid nitrogen vapor phase. Analytical flow cytometry was used to check the purity and quantity of every magnetically sorted T cell population. Genomic DNA was isolated from every sorted fraction and measured by UV absorbance on a Nanodrop 2000c. V gives up 2 bases and J gives up 4 bases, and the segment between their germline ends measures 12 bases. The cysteine opens and the phenylalanine closes a CDR3 of 15 amino acids. Only CDR3 DNA remains: 45 bases, in frame from the first base. According to the germline V gene (reference sequence), CDR1 reads LNHDA and CDR2 reads SQIVND.

The rearrangement combines TRBV19 with TRBJ2-1, with the D assignment possibly TRBD1 or TRBD2, given 6 matching bases for each. Sequencing was performed on memory CD4+ T cells from PBMCs. The cell subset or site label, as the study defines it: CD45RA-negative fraction. This TCR came from a young man in good health. Some clones in this sample may be carry-over from other donors' samples. For the CDR3, the sequence is CASSIRGARYNEQFF. The nucleotide sequence reads TGTGCCAGTAGTATAAGGGGGGCGCGTTACAATGAGCAGTTCTTC.